Listed here are 20 T cell receptor beta chains from one sample, sequenced in a study of cytomegalovirus exposure and HLA in healthy donors. 60 Vbeta and 13 Jbeta primers were used in PCR. The table came from immunoSEQ multiplex PCR; TCRdb's copy has only in-frame clones and leaves some out. This table has about 140,000 clones, roughly 76% appearing once. The sequenced sample was PBMCs. The receptors derive from a man younger than 35 in good health and CMV-seronegative.

The CDR3 DNA sequence: TGTGCCAGCAGTGAATCACGGCTAGCGGGAGGTAGTGAGCAGTTCTTC. This translates into CASSESRLAGGSEQFF. The chain carries TRBV25-1 and TRBJ2-1; 11 bases align to TRBD2. V was pared by 1 base and J by 9 bases, with 8 bases of the junction left unmatched. This CDR3 comprises 16 residues. Germline V CDR1 and CDR2: MGHDK, SYGVNS. Using reference TRBV25-1 and TRBJ2-1 for the parts outside the CDR3, the full variable domain is EADIYQTPRYLVIGTGKKITLECSQTMGHDKMYWYQQDPGMELHLIHYSYGVNSTEKGDLSSESTVSRIRTEHFPLTLESARPSHTSQYLCASSESRLAGGSEQFFGPGTRLTVL.

The rearrangement joins TRBV21-1 to TRBJ1-1; TRBD1 is the table's D call and was not checked against the DNA. TRBV21-1 is a pseudogene. This CDR3 has 15 amino acids. In DNA, the CDR3 is TGTGCCAGCAGCACTAAGGGACAGAGAAACACTGAAGCTTTCTTT. Protein: CASSTKGQRNTEAFF.

This clone was seen more than once but under ten times. The chain carries TRBV28 and TRBJ2-1; the D is unclear. CDR1 and CDR2 (germline): MDHEN, SYDVKM. The CDR3 consists of 15 residues. The V gene lost 5 bases and the J gene lost 0 bases, with 11 bases spanning the gap. As DNA, the CDR3 is TGTGCCAGCAGTACCACTGCTACCTCCTACAATGAGCAGTTCTTC. Translated, it gives CASSTTATSYNEQFF.

V gene TRBV15 combines with J gene TRBJ1-2; D perhaps matches TRBD1 (5 bases). V gave up 0 bases and J gave up 8 bases, with 22 bases separating them. The CDR3 consists of 17 residues. Germline V lookup: CDR1 LNHNV, CDR2 YYDKDF (reference sequence). CDR3 sequence: CATSRDGGTLGGLGYTF. The CDR3 DNA follows: TGTGCCACCAGCAGAGATGGAGGGACTCTGGGAGGCTTAGGCTACACCTTC.

This chain uses TRBV5-4 with TRBJ2-7, with TRBD2 matching 10 bases. V lost 4 bases and J lost 6; bases outside the gene matches: 13. CDR1 is SGHNT, CDR2 YYREEE, per germline (reference sequence). CDR3 length: 16 amino acids. This chain's CDR3 is CASSPRGSSSGSEQYF. CDR3 coding DNA: TGTGCCAGCAGCCCAAGGGGCTCATCTAGCGGGAGCGAGCAGTACTTC.

This chain links TRBV6-1 with TRBJ2-7, with 11 bases identical to TRBD1. Per the germline V gene, CDR1 is MNHNS and CDR2 is SASEGT. With V trimmed by 2 bases and J by 6 bases, 6 bases remained unmatched. The CDR3 covers 15 residues. CDR3 DNA sequence: TGTGCCAGCAGTGAACTGGGACAGGGGGAGGGCGAGCAGTACTTC. Translation gives CASSELGQGEGEQYF.

The rearrangement joins TRBV7-9 to TRBJ2-5; 11 bases align to TRBD1. The V gene end was trimmed by 4 bases and the J gene end by 5 bases; junction bases not matched to a gene: 18. The CDR3 loop spans 19 amino acids. In germline, CDR1 is SEHNR, CDR2 FQNEAQ (reference sequence). CDR3 region: CASSSPSGTGGRWSETQYF. The CDR3 bases are TGTGCCAGCAGCTCGCCGAGCGGGACAGGGGGTCGGTGGTCGGAGACCCAGTACTTC.

This clone was seen more than once but under ten times. The J gene is TRBJ1-6, the V gene TRBV19, with D possibly being TRBD1 (5 bases). This CDR3 region has 15 residues. The germline V gene has CDR1 LNHDA and CDR2 SQIVND (reference sequence). V shed 3 bases and J shed 6 bases, with 12 bases lying between them. The CDR3 nucleotides read TGTGCCAGTAGTATCAGGGCCGGCGCTAATTCACCCCTCCACTTT. Residues: CASSIRAGANSPLHF.

The chain combines TRBV27 with TRBJ2-3; 10 nucleotides align to TRBD2. Germline assignment: CDR1 MNHEY and CDR2 SMNVEV (reference sequence). The CDR3 sequence is 16 residues long. The V and J ends lost 0 bases and 4 bases, in that order; junction bases with no gene match: 4. This CDR3 is CASSLSIAGGADTQYF. CDR3 nucleotide sequence: TGTGCCAGCAGTTTATCCATAGCGGGGGGCGCAGATACGCAGTATTTT.

The chain is built from TRBV5-5 and TRBJ2-3; TRBD2 aligns across 10 bases. The ends lost 1 base at V and 8 bases at J; junction bases unmatched: 16. CDR1 is SGHKS and CDR2 is YYEKEE in the germline V gene (reference sequence). There are 18 residues in the CDR3. The CDR3 protein is CASSLRGDLAGESGTQYF. The DNA of the CDR3 is TGTGCCAGCAGCTTGCGTGGAGATCTAGCGGGAGAGAGTGGTACGCAGTATTTT.

The chain employs TRBV5-6 and TRBJ2-5, with D possibly TRBD2 on 5 matching bases. With 3 bases removed from V and 1 base from J, the gap between germline ends came to 13 bases. There are 15 residues in the CDR3. Germline V gene lookup returns CDR1 SGHDT and CDR2 YYEEEE. The DNA for the CDR3 is TGTGCCAGCAGCTCGGGATTTCGCAGCCAAGAGACCCAGTACTTC. It translates to CASSSGFRSQETQYF.

The V call is TRBV19, the J call TRBJ1-1; possible D gene TRBD1, 5 bases. Germline values: CDR1 LNHDA, CDR2 SQIVND (reference sequence). The V end was cut by 3 bases, the J end by 0 bases, with 17 bases between. The CDR3 sequence is 17 residues long. CDR3 region: CASSIFTGLGLNTEAFF. In DNA, the CDR3 is TGTGCCAGTAGTATTTTTACAGGTCTAGGGCTGAACACTGAAGCTTTCTTT.

V is TRBV19 and J is TRBJ1-5; D may be TRBD1 (5 bases). The CDR3 is 12 amino acids. Germline V lookup: CDR1 LNHDA, CDR2 SQIVND (reference sequence). Trimming left V 7 bases short and J 5 bases short, with 9 bases between. The CDR3 sequence is CASKDTDQPQHF. CDR3 nucleotides: TGTGCCAGTAAGGACACCGATCAGCCCCAGCATTTT.

The chain combines TRBV7-9 with TRBJ1-1, with a tentative D call TRBD1 (5 bases). The V end was cut by 5 bases, the J end by 0 bases, with 10 bases between. CDR1 and CDR2 (germline): SEHNR, FQNEAQ (reference sequence). The CDR3 extends over 14 amino acids. The CDR3 bases are TGTGCCAGCAGCAGGGAACAGGTGAACACTGAAGCTTTCTTT. It specifies CASSREQVNTEAFF.

The chain recombines TRBV7-6 with TRBJ2-7; TRBD1 is a possible D gene (6 bases). V lost 2 bases and J 5 bases, leaving 13 bases between the germline ends. Germline V gene lookup returns CDR1 SGHVS and CDR2 FNYEAQ. The CDR3 spans 14 residues. DNA of the CDR3: TGTGCCAGCAGCTTATCAGGGGCTGTGAACGAGCAGTACTTC. Protein sequence: CASSLSGAVNEQYF.

The genes are TRBV19 and TRBJ1-2; 7 bases are a match to TRBD1. The CDR3 is 14 residues long. Germline CDR1 and CDR2: LNHDA and SQIVND (reference sequence). Losses at the gene ends were 5 bases for V and 0 bases for J; bases not matched to a gene: 3. This chain's CDR3 is CASSGTATNYGYTF. CDR3 sequence (DNA): TGTGCCAGTAGTGGGACAGCTACTAACTATGGCTACACCTTC.

The genes are TRBV14 and TRBJ1-2, with 10 bases lining up with TRBD1. Germline CDR1 SGHDN, CDR2 FVKESK. This CDR3 is 15 amino acids long. The V segment lost 4 bases and the J segment 3 bases; nucleotides outside the gene matches: 5. CDR3 in DNA: TGTGCCAGCAGCCCCTCCGGGACAGGGGACTATGGCTACACCTTC. The encoded protein is CASSPSGTGDYGYTF.

V gene TRBV7-9 combines with J gene TRBJ2-7; 7 nucleotides agree with TRBD2. The length of the CDR3 is 15 residues. Germline values: CDR1 SEHNR, CDR2 FQNEAQ (reference sequence). V shed 3 bases and J 7 bases; nucleotides not matched to a gene: 12. Here the CDR3 reads CASSFPRGSGGEQYF. CDR3 in DNA: TGTGCCAGCAGCTTTCCACGAGGCTCGGGGGGAGAGCAGTACTTC.

The chain links TRBV4-1 to TRBJ2-1; weak D call: TRBD1 (5 bases). This CDR3 contains 13 residues. In germline, CDR1 is MGHRA, CDR2 YSYEKL. V was pared by 4 bases and J by 8 bases, with 12 bases between. The CDR3 DNA reads TGCGCCAGCAGCCGTGATAGGGGATATGAGCAGTTCTTC. Protein: CASSRDRGYEQFF.

The genes are TRBV30 and TRBJ2-3; 8 bases line up with TRBD1. Germline V lookup: CDR1 GTSNPN, CDR2 SVGIG (reference sequence). CDR3 length: 14 residues. After removal of 6 bases from V and 3 bases from J, the junction contained 8 bases not matched to a gene. The CDR3 nucleotides are TGTGCCTGCCCTTTTCAGGGGGCTACAGATACGCAGTATTTT. This sequence encodes CACPFQGATDTQYF.